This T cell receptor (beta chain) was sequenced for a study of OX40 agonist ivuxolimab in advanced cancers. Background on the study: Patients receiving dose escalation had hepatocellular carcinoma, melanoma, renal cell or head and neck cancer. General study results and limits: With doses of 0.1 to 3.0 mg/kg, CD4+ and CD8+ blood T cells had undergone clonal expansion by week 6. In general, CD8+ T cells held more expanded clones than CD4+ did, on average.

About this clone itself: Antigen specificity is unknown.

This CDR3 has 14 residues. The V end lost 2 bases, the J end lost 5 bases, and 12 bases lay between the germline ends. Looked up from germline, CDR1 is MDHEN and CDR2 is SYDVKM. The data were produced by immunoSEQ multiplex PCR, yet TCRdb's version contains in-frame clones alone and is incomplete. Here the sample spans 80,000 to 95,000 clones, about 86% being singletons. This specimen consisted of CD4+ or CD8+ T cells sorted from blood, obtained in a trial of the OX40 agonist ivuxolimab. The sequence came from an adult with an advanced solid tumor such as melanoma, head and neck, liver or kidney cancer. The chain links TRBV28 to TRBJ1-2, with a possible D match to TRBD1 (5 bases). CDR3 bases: TGTGCCAGCAGTTTACGGGGGGATGGATATGGCTACACCTTC. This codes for CASSLRGDGYGYTF.